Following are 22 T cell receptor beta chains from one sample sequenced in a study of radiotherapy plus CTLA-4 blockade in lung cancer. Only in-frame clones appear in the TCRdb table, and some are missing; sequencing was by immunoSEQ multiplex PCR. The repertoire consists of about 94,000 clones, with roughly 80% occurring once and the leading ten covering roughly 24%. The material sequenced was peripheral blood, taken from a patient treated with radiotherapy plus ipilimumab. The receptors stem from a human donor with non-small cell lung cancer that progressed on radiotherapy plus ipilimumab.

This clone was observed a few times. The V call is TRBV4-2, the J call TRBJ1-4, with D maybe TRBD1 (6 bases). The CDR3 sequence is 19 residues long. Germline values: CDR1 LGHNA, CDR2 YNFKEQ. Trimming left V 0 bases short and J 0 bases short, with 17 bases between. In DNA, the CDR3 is TGTGCCAGCAGCCAAGACCCTTCCTCAACAGGGACAACTAATGAAAAACTGTTTTTT. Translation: CASSQDPSSTGTTNEKLFF.

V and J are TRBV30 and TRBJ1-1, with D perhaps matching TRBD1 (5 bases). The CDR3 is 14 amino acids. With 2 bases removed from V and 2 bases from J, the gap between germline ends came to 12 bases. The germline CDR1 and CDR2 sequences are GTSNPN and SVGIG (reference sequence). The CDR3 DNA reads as TGTGCCTGGAGTCGTCGACGGGACAACACTGAAGCTTTCTTT. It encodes CAWSRRRDNTEAFF.

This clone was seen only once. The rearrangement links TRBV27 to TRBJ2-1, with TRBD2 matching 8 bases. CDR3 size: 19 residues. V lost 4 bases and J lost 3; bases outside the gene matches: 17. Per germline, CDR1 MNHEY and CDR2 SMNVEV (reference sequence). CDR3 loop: CASSSPIAGMRGNYNEQFF. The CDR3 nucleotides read TGTGCCAGCAGTTCCCCAATAGCGGGGATGAGGGGAAACTACAATGAGCAGTTCTTC.

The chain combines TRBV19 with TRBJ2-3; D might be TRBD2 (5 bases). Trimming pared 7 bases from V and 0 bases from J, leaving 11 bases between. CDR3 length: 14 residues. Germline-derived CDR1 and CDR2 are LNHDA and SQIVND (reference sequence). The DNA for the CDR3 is TGTGCCAGTATTGAACGGGGTAGCACAGATACGCAGTATTTT. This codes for CASIERGSTDTQYF.

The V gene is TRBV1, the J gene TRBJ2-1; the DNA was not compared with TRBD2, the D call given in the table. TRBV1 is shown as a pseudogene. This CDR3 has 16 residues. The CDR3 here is CTSSPARDCPYNEQFF. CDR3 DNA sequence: TGCACCAGCAGCCCCGCCCGGGACTGTCCCTACAATGAGCAGTTCTTC.

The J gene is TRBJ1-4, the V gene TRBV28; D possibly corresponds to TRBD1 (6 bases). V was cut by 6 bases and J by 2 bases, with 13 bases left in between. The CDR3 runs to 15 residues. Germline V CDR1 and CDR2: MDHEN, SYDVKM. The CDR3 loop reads CASSPTGYTNEKLFF. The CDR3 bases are TGTGCCAGCAGCCCAACAGGGTACACTAATGAAAAACTGTTTTTT.

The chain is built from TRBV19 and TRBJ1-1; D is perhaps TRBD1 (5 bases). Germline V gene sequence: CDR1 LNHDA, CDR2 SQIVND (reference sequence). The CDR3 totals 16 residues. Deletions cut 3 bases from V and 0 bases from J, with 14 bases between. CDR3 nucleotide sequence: TGTGCCAGTAGTATCTCCCTCCAGGGATTGAACACTGAAGCTTTCTTT. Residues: CASSISLQGLNTEAFF. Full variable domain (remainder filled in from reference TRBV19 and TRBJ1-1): DGGITQSPKYLFRKEGQNVTLSCEQNLNHDAMYWYRQDPGQGLRLIYYSQIVNDFQKGDIAEGYSVSREKKESFPLTVTSAQKNPTAFYLCASSISLQGLNTEAFFGQGTRLTVV.

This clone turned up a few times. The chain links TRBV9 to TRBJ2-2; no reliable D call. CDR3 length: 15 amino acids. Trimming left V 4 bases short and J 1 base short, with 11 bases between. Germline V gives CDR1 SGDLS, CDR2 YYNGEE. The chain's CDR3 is CASSFTLMNTGELFF. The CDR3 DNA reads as TGTGCCAGCAGCTTTACCCTAATGAACACCGGGGAGCTGTTTTTT.

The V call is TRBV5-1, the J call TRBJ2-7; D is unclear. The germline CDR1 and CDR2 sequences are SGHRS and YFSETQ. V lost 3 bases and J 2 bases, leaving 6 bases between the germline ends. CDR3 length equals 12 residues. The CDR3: CASSSTTYEQYF. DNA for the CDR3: TGCGCCAGCAGCTCCACCACCTACGAGCAGTACTTC.

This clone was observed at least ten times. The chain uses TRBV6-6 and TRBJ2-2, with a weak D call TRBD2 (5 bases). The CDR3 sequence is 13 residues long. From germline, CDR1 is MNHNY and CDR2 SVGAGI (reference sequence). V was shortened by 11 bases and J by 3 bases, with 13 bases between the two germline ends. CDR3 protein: CAYRSGDTGELFF. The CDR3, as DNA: TGTGCCTATCGGTCCGGGGACACCGGGGAGCTGTTTTTT.

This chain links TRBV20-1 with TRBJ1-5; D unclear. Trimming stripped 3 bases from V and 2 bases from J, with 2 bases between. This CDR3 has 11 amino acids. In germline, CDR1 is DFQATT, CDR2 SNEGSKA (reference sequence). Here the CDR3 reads CSASGNQPQHF. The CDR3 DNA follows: TGCAGTGCTAGCGGCAATCAGCCCCAGCATTTT.

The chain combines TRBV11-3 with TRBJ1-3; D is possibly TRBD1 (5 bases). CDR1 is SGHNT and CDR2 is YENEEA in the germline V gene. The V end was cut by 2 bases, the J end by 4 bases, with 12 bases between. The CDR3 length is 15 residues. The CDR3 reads CASSLNSGGGNTIYF. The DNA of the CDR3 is TGTGCCAGCAGCTTAAATTCCGGGGGAGGAAACACCATATATTTT.

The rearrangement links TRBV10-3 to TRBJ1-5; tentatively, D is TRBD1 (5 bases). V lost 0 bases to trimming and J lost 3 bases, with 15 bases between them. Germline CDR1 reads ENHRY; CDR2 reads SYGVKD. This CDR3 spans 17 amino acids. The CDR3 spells CAISESRVPGYNQPQHF. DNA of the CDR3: TGTGCCATCAGTGAGTCGAGGGTACCAGGGTACAATCAGCCCCAGCATTTT.

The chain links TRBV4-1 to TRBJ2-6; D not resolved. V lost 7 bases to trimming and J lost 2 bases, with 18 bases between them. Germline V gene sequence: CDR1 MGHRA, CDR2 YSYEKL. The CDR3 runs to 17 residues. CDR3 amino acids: CASTVTPTTPGANVLTF. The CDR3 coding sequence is TGCGCCAGCACCGTGACACCCACCACGCCTGGGGCCAACGTCCTGACTTTC.

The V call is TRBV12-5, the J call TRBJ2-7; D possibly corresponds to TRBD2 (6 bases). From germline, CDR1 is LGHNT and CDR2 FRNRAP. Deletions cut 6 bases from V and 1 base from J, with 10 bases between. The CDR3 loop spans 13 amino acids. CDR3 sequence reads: CASGLADSYEQYF. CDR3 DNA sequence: TGTGCTAGTGGATTAGCGGATTCCTACGAGCAGTACTTC.

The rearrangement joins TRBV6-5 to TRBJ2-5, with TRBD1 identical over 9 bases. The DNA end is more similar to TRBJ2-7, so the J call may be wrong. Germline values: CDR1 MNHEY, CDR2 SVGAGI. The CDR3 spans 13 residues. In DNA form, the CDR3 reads TGTGCCAGCAGGGGACAGGGTTATAGCGAGCAGTACTTC. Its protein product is CASRGQGYSEQYF.

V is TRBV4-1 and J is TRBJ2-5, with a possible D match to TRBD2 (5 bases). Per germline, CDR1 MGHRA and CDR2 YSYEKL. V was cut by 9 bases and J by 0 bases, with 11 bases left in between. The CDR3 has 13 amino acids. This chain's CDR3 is CASNGVDQETQYF. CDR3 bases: TGCGCCAGTAACGGGGTTGACCAAGAGACCCAGTACTTC.

CDR3 nucleotide sequence: TGCAGCGTTGTCCGGGGCGGGAGGTACAGGGAGCAGTTCTTC. Protein sequence: CSVVRGGRYREQFF. This chain links TRBV29-1 with TRBJ2-1; 8 bases map to TRBD2. Trimming at V came to 4 bases and at J to 10 bases, leaving 12 bases not matched to a gene. Germline V gene lookup returns CDR1 SQVTM and CDR2 ANQGSEA. There are 14 residues in the CDR3.

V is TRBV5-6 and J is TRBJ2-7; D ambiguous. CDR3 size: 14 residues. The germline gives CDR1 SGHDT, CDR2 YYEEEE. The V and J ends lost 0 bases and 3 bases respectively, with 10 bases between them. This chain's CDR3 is CASSLGIGFYEQYF. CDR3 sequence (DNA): TGTGCCAGCAGCTTGGGGATAGGGTTCTACGAGCAGTACTTC.

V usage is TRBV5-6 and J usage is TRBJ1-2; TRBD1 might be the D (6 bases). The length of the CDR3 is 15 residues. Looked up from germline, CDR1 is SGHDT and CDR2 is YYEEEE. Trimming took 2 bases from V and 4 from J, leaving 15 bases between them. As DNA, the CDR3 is TGTGCCAGCAGCTTAGAGGGGGGGCACCCCTATGGCTACACCTTC. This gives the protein CASSLEGGHPYGYTF.

The CDR3, as DNA: TGTGCCAGCAGCTCCACAGGAAACACTGAAGCTTTCTTT. It encodes CASSSTGNTEAFF. The J gene is TRBJ1-1, the V gene TRBV5-4; D perhaps matches TRBD1 (5 bases). The germline V gene encodes CDR1 SGHNT and CDR2 YYREEE (reference sequence). Between the trimmed V and J ends, which lost 3 bases and 2 bases, there was a span of 8 bases. The CDR3 length is 13 residues.

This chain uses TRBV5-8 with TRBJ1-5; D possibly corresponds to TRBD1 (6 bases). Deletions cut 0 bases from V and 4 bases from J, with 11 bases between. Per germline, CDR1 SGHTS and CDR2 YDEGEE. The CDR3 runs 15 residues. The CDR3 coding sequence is TGTGCCAGCAGCTTGGAGGGGGGGTTTAATCAGCCCCAGCATTTT. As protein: CASSLEGGFNQPQHF.